This T cell receptor beta chain originates from a study of shared clonotypes between healthy human individuals. Looking at the study overall: Every donor yielded three CD4 naive, three CD4 memory, two CD8 naive and one CD8 memory plate.

Genomic DNA of each subset was evenly split across several immunoSEQ plates. Assay: immunoSEQ multiplex PCR; the TCRdb copy retains only in-frame clones and omits some. The sample gives around 560,000 clones, about 95% of which show up once; approximately 0.11% is in the top ten. This CDR3 region has 11 residues. V was shortened by 11 bases and J by 5 bases, with 12 bases between the two germline ends. Germline V gene data show CDR1 as SGHTA and CDR2 as FQGNSA. The table lists this clone with a few counts. What it recognizes is unknown. Terminally differentiated effector memory CD45RA+ cells were left out of the naive CD8 fraction, which was CD45RO-negative and positively selected for CCR7. Study-wide points: Non-shared clonotypes displayed generation probabilities falling below those of clonotypes present in all four donors.

Sequenced input: naive CD8+ T cells sorted from blood. The rearrangement links TRBV7-2 to TRBJ1-1; no clear D. The receptor was isolated from a young woman in good health. The CDR3 loop reads CAANVGTEAFF. Written as DNA, the CDR3 is TGTGCCGCGAACGTGGGGACTGAAGCTTTCTTT.